The 8 T cell receptor beta chains below were found in one sample sequenced in a study of shared clonotypes between healthy human individuals. CD45RO negativity and positive selection for CCR7 defined naive CD8 cells, a population that excluded terminally differentiated effector memory CD45RA+ cells. This table comes from immunoSEQ multiplex PCR, and its TCRdb copy is limited to in-frame clones, with some not included. The sample contains more than 2 million clones, about 94% of which appear only once. Material: naive CD8+ T cells sorted from blood. Receptors originate from a man aged 18 to 29 in good health.

J is TRBJ2-1 and V is TRBV29-1, with 11 bases aligning to TRBD2. CDR1 is SQVTM and CDR2 is ANQGSEA in the germline V gene. J gave up 9 bases and V 1 base, and 8 bases lay outside the gene matches. There are 15 residues in the CDR3. CDR3 amino acids: CSVEGTSGFRGEQFF. In nucleotides, the CDR3 is TGCAGCGTTGAAGGGACTAGCGGGTTCCGGGGTGAGCAGTTCTTC.

The rearrangement uses TRBV29-1 and TRBJ2-2, with 7 bases lining up with TRBD1. The length of the CDR3 is 14 residues. V dropped 5 bases and J dropped 4; count of bases not matched to a gene: 7. CDR1 and CDR2 (germline): SQVTM, ANQGSEA. The chain's CDR3 is CSVHTGDGTGELFF. As DNA, the CDR3 is TGCAGCGTTCATACAGGGGACGGCACCGGGGAGCTGTTTTTT.

As concerns this clone: Other DNA sequences in this specimen translate into the identical CDR3. V is TRBV6-1 and J is TRBJ2-7; D is undetermined. Germline V lookup: CDR1 MNHNS, CDR2 SASEGT. The CDR3 length is 14 residues. V dropped 0 bases and J dropped 2 bases, with 8 bases sitting between them. The CDR3 loop is CASSEAGATYEQYF. The CDR3 DNA reads TGTGCCAGCAGTGAAGCAGGTGCCACCTACGAGCAGTACTTC.

The V call is TRBV7-2, the J call TRBJ2-1, with a weak D call TRBD1 (5 bases). Deletions cut 6 bases from V and 9 bases from J, with 15 bases between. The CDR3 is made up of 13 amino acids. Germline lookup yields CDR1 SGHTA and CDR2 FQGNSA. The CDR3: CASREDVGLEQFF. The CDR3 DNA reads as TGTGCCAGCAGAGAAGACGTGGGGCTTGAGCAGTTCTTC.

The rearrangement uses TRBV5-1 and TRBJ2-6; no clear D gene. The germline V gene has CDR1 SGHRS and CDR2 YFSETQ. The CDR3 is made up of 17 amino acids. Deletions cut 0 bases from V and 1 base from J, with 11 bases between. DNA for the CDR3: TGCGCCAGCAGCTTGGGCTCGCACGATTCTGGGGCCAACGTCCTGACTTTC. Residues: CASSLGSHDSGANVLTF.

This chain connects TRBV28 to TRBJ2-2, with 7 positions matching TRBD1. The CDR3 has 15 amino acids. Germline-derived CDR1 and CDR2 are MDHEN and SYDVKM. J lost 4 bases, V lost 4 bases, and 6 bases had no gene match. The CDR3 loop is CASSYGQDTTGELFF. The CDR3 DNA reads as TGTGCCAGCAGTTATGGACAGGATACCACCGGGGAGCTGTTTTTT.

The genes are TRBV10-3 and TRBJ2-5; unclear D gene. Between the trimmed V and J ends, which lost 2 bases and 3 bases, there was a span of 10 bases. The CDR3 runs to 14 residues. Germline CDR1 is ENHRY and CDR2 is SYGVKD. In DNA, the CDR3 is TGTGCCATCAGTGAGGTAGCTGGGGAAGAGACCCAGTACTTC. Its protein is CAISEVAGEETQYF.

As to this clone: Other DNA sequences within the sample encode an identical CDR3. V usage is TRBV27 and J usage is TRBJ2-2; either TRBD1 or TRBD2 may fit D (5 bases each). The CDR3 extends over 13 amino acids. Germline V gene data show CDR1 as MNHEY and CDR2 as SMNVEV (reference sequence). V was cut by 2 bases and J by 5 bases, with 6 bases left in between. CDR3 loop: CASSLGGTGELFF. Here the CDR3 DNA reads TGTGCCAGCAGTTTAGGGGGTACCGGGGAGCTGTTTTTT.